The 31 T cell receptor beta chains given below trace back to one sample, sequenced in a study of blood T cell repertoires in COVID-19. The repertoire was sequenced with immunoSEQ multiplex PCR; TCRdb's copy has only in-frame clones and lacks some. The sample yields about 160,000 clones, less than 90% seen once. The specimen sequenced was PBMCs or T cells enriched from blood (not recorded which). The receptors were sampled from a woman between 45 and 60 years old who had recovered from COVID-19.

This rearrangement joins TRBV30 to TRBJ1-4; D may be TRBD1 (5 bases). CDR3 length: 13 residues. The V end was cut by 1 base, the J end by 2 bases, with 5 bases between. CDR1 is GTSNPN and CDR2 is SVGIG in the germline V gene (reference sequence). The CDR3 loop is CAWSEGTNEKLFF. The CDR3 nucleotides are TGTGCCTGGAGTGAGGGGACTAATGAAAAACTGTTTTTT. Full variable domain (rest looked up from reference TRBV30 and TRBJ1-4): SQTIHQWPATLVQPVGSPLSLECTVEGTSNPNLYWYRQAAGRGLQLLFYSVGIGQISSEVPQNLSASRPQDRQFILSSKKLLLSDSGFYLCAWSEGTNEKLFFGSGTQLSVL.

The J gene is TRBJ2-1, the V gene TRBV25-1, with D perhaps TRBD2 (5 bases). The CDR3 covers 15 residues. V lost 6 bases, J lost 1 base, and 13 bases lay in between. In germline, CDR1 is MGHDK, CDR2 SYGVNS. CDR3 nucleotides: TGTGCCAGCAGCTCGGAAGGCGGGTCCTACAATGAGCAGTTCTTC. Translating it yields CASSSEGGSYNEQFF.

The chain carries TRBV5-1 and TRBJ1-2; 7 bases agree with TRBD1. The CDR3 totals 13 residues. V shed 0 bases, J shed 14 bases, and the junction held 10 bases outside the gene matches. Germline-derived CDR1 and CDR2 are SGHRS and YFSETQ. In DNA form, the CDR3 reads TGCGCCAGCAGCTTGGACGACCTAGGGGGCGCGACCTTC. Amino acid sequence: CASSLDDLGGATF.

Concerning this clone: One end of the junction varies from germline; a read error may be responsible. The chain employs TRBV27 and TRBJ2-1; 10 bases agree with TRBD1. The CDR3 consists of 12 residues. Germline CDR1 MNHEY, CDR2 SMNVEV (reference sequence). In DNA, the CDR3 is TGTGCCAGCAGTCCGGGACAGGGGAAACCGATCTTC. Amino acids: CASSPGQGKPIF.

V and J are TRBV5-1 and TRBJ1-2; D might be TRBD1 (5 bases). CDR3 length equals 14 residues. The germline V and J ends were trimmed by 0 bases and 6 bases, with 12 bases remaining between them. From germline, CDR1 is SGHRS and CDR2 YFSETQ. CDR3 amino acids: CASSLARELDGYTF. For the CDR3, the DNA is TGCGCCAGCAGCTTGGCCAGGGAACTGGATGGCTACACCTTC.

This clone was recorded only once. The V gene is TRBV15, the J gene TRBJ2-2; TRBD2 matches 9 bases. The CDR3 is 17 residues long. Germline V lookup: CDR1 LNHNV, CDR2 YYDKDF (reference sequence). V gave up 0 bases and J gave up 3 bases; unmatched junction bases: 5. CDR3 DNA: TGTGCCACCAGCAGAGATCTACTAGCGGGCGACACCGGGGAGCTGTTTTTT. Amino acids: CATSRDLLAGDTGELFF.

The rearrangement links TRBV11-2 to TRBJ2-5; unclear D gene. CDR1 is SGHAT, CDR2 FQNNGV, per germline. Trimming cost V 4 bases and J 2 bases, with 14 bases left between them. The CDR3 has 15 residues. CDR3 in amino acids: CASSSTSGPQETQYF. The CDR3 DNA follows: TGTGCCAGCAGCTCGACCTCAGGTCCTCAAGAGACCCAGTACTTC.

This clone showed up just a few times. This chain connects TRBV2 to TRBJ1-5; weak D call: TRBD1 (6 bases). The germline gives CDR1 SNHLY, CDR2 FYNNEI. This CDR3 region has 14 residues. V dropped 7 bases and J dropped 0 bases, with 10 bases sitting between them. CDR3: CASTDSYSNQPQHF. CDR3 DNA sequence: TGTGCCAGCACGGACAGTTATAGCAATCAGCCCCAGCATTTT.

This rearrangement joins TRBV28 to TRBJ1-1; 7 bases map to TRBD1. The V gene end was trimmed by 6 bases and the J gene end by 5 bases; junction bases not matched to a gene: 6. CDR1 and CDR2 (germline): MDHEN, SYDVKM. CDR3 size: 13 residues. CDR3 loop: CASRRGRVTEAFF. For the CDR3, the DNA is TGTGCCAGCAGGAGGGGGCGAGTGACTGAAGCTTTCTTT.

This clone was seen more than once but under ten times. The V gene is TRBV7-6, the J gene TRBJ1-4; 7 bases agree with TRBD1. This CDR3 is built from 13 residues. V shed 5 bases, J shed 6 bases, and the junction held 3 bases outside the gene matches. Per germline, CDR1 SGHVS and CDR2 FNYEAQ. The CDR3 sequence: CASSTDRDEKLFF. The CDR3 DNA reads as TGTGCCAGCAGCACAGACAGGGATGAAAAACTGTTTTTT.

CDR3 protein: CASSRLPGVSYEQYF. The CDR3 DNA is TGTGCCAGCAGCCGTCTCCCGGGGGTTTCCTACGAGCAGTACTTC. The V call is TRBV27, the J call TRBJ2-7, with D maybe TRBD2 (6 bases). V lost 6 bases and J lost 1, with 16 bases in between. Germline CDR1 MNHEY, CDR2 SMNVEV (reference sequence). The CDR3 covers 15 residues.

The genes are TRBV29-1 and TRBJ1-2; 9 nucleotides align to TRBD1. The CDR3 runs 14 residues. Germline loops: CDR1 SQVTM, CDR2 ANQGSEA. V trimming: 3 bases; J trimming: 8 bases; junction bases outside the gene matches: 10. CDR3 in amino acids: CSVERTGGRDGYTF. The DNA for the CDR3 is TGCAGCGTTGAGCGCACAGGGGGCAGGGACGGCTACACCTTC.

The genes are TRBV28 and TRBJ2-5; 9 bases align to TRBD2. The germline V gene encodes CDR1 MDHEN and CDR2 SYDVKM. J lost 5 bases, V lost 7 bases, and 8 bases had no gene match. The length of the CDR3 is 14 residues. The CDR3 is CASTGGRAGETQYF. The CDR3, as DNA: TGTGCCAGCACGGGCGGGAGGGCCGGTGAGACCCAGTACTTC.

The chain uses TRBV18 and TRBJ1-2; a weak D match, TRBD1 (6 bases). The CDR3 covers 15 residues. Deletions cut 3 bases from V and 0 bases from J, with 11 bases between. In germline, CDR1 is KGHSH, CDR2 LQKENI. For the CDR3, the DNA is TGTGCCAGCTCACCTCGGACAGAGGCTAACTATGGCTACACCTTC. Its translation: CASSPRTEANYGYTF. Full variable domain (rest looked up from reference TRBV18 and TRBJ1-2): NAGVMQNPRHLVRRRGQEARLRCSPMKGHSHVYWYRQLPEEGLKFMVYLQKENIIDESGMPKERFSAEFPKEGPSILRIQQVVRGDSAAYFCASSPRTEANYGYTFGSGTRLTVV.

This rearrangement joins TRBV7-8 to TRBJ2-2, with unresolved D. This CDR3 is built from 14 residues. Trimming cost V 2 bases and J 1 base, with 5 bases left between them. Germline V gene lookup returns CDR1 SGHVS and CDR2 FQNEAQ. The DNA of the CDR3 is TGTGCCAGCAGCTTACGACAGAACACCGGGGAGCTGTTTTTT. Its translation: CASSLRQNTGELFF. The full variable domain, its missing parts supplied by reference TRBV7-8 and TRBJ2-2, is GAGVSQSPRYKVAKRGQDVALRCDPISGHVSLFWYQQALGQGPEFLTYFQNEAQLDKSGLPSDRFFAERPEGSVSTLKIQRTQQEDSAVYLCASSLRQNTGELFFGEGSRLTVL.

This chain uses TRBV7-4 with TRBJ2-1; 10 bases fit TRBD2. V was pared by 5 bases and J by 8 bases, with 24 bases of the junction left unmatched. Germline V gives CDR1 SGHVT, CDR2 SQSDAQ. This CDR3 region has 20 residues. The CDR3 loop is CASSPRRIKAGGPWCYEQFF. The CDR3 DNA is TGTGCCAGCAGCCCGCGCCGTATAAAAGCGGGAGGGCCGTGGTGCTATGAGCAGTTCTTC.

The chain joins TRBV30 to TRBJ1-4; D is undetermined. The CDR3 sequence is 14 residues long. Trimming removed 3 bases from V and 3 bases from J, with 11 bases in between. Germline V CDR1 and CDR2: GTSNPN, SVGIG (reference sequence). The CDR3 nucleotides are TGTGCCTGGAGGCCGGGTGAGCCTAATGAAAAACTGTTTTTT. Encoded protein: CAWRPGEPNEKLFF.

V is TRBV6-2 or TRBV6-3 and J is TRBJ1-2, with a possible D match to TRBD1 (6 bases). CDR1 and CDR2 from the germline V gene are MNHEY and SVGEGT. The V gene lost 2 bases and the J gene lost 4 bases, with 11 bases spanning the gap. The CDR3 extends over 14 amino acids. The DNA of the CDR3 is TGTGCCAGCAGTTACCCGGGACAAATCTATGGCTACACCTTC. Translation: CASSYPGQIYGYTF.

This clone was found once. The CDR3 reads CASSQDVTGAGGYTF. For the CDR3, the DNA is TGTGCCAGCAGCCAAGATGTTACAGGGGCGGGCGGCTACACCTTC. The V call is TRBV4-2, the J call TRBJ1-2; 7 bases line up with TRBD1. J lost 8 bases, V lost 0 bases, and 9 bases had no gene match. Germline-derived CDR1 and CDR2 are LGHNA and YNFKEQ. CDR3 size: 15 residues.

V and J are TRBV19 and TRBJ2-1; a weak D match, TRBD2 (5 bases). CDR1 and CDR2 from the germline V gene are LNHDA and SQIVND (reference sequence). This CDR3 is 14 amino acids long. V gave up 3 bases and J gave up 4 bases, with 10 bases separating them. In nucleotides, the CDR3 is TGTGCCAGTAGTATCACTCTAGCTTACAATGAGCAGTTCTTC. Its translation is CASSITLAYNEQFF. The whole variable domain, remainder taken from reference TRBV19 and TRBJ2-1, is DGGITQSPKYLFRKEGQNVTLSCEQNLNHDAMYWYRQDPGQGLRLIYYSQIVNDFQKGDIAEGYSVSREKKESFPLTVTSAQKNPTAFYLCASSITLAYNEQFFGPGTRLTVL.

The CDR3 DNA reads as TGTGCCAGTAGCTCTACCAGGGGAGTCGCAGCTTTCTTT. Amino acid sequence: CASSSTRGVAAFF. The genes are TRBV19 and TRBJ1-1; maybe TRBD1 (6 bases). The CDR3 has 13 amino acids. The V gene lost 6 bases and the J gene lost 10 bases, with 18 bases spanning the gap. CDR1 is LNHDA and CDR2 is SQIVND in the germline V gene (reference sequence).

V usage is TRBV6-5 and J usage is TRBJ1-4; possibly TRBD1 for D (5 bases). V was cut by 6 bases and J by 6 bases, with 17 bases left in between. Germline V gives CDR1 MNHEY, CDR2 SVGAGI. This CDR3 has 15 amino acids. In nucleotides, the CDR3 is TGTGCCAGCAGATCTGCAGGGTTTGGGGATGAAAAACTGTTTTTT. Protein: CASRSAGFGDEKLFF.

This clone is a singleton in its sample. The chain recombines TRBV27 with TRBJ2-2, with TRBD2 matching over 9 bases. The CDR3 is 15 amino acids. Germline assignment: CDR1 MNHEY and CDR2 SMNVEV (reference sequence). J gave up 0 bases and V 9 bases, and 5 bases lay outside the gene matches. The DNA for the CDR3 is TGTGCCAGTCGTCGACTAGCGGCGAACACCGGGGAGCTGTTTTTT. Protein product: CASRRLAANTGELFF.

This sequence joins TRBV28 and TRBJ2-3, with TRBD1 matching 9 bases. The junction had 6 bases not matched to a gene; V was cut back by 6 bases and J by 2 bases. CDR3 length: 15 residues. Germline CDR1 and CDR2: MDHEN and SYDVKM. CDR3 loop: CASSYRGRHTDTQYF. CDR3 bases: TGTGCCAGCAGCTACAGGGGGCGTCACACAGATACGCAGTATTTT.

The chain carries TRBV2 and TRBJ2-3; D unclear. The CDR3 is 14 residues long. Germline assignment: CDR1 SNHLY and CDR2 FYNNEI. V lost 3 bases to trimming and J lost 2 bases, with 9 bases between them. The CDR3 DNA sequence: TGTGCCAGCAGTGACGGAGCGACCACAGATACGCAGTATTTT. Translating gives CASSDGATTDTQYF.

The CDR3 spells CASSPVWSTMDIQYF. The CDR3 bases are TGTGCCAGCAGCCCGGTTTGGTCAACGATGGACATTCAGTACTTC. The chain couples TRBV5-5 to TRBJ2-4; no clear D gene. Germline values: CDR1 SGHKS, CDR2 YYEKEE (reference sequence). The CDR3 has 15 residues. V was trimmed by 4 bases and J by 8 bases, leaving 19 bases between them.

On this clone: Different DNA sequences within this sample yield the same CDR3. The genes are TRBV19 and TRBJ2-7; TRBD1 agrees at 10 bases. Germline values: CDR1 LNHDA, CDR2 SQIVND (reference sequence). This CDR3 has 14 amino acids. The J segment lost 5 bases and the V segment lost 5 bases, leaving 6 bases of the junction unmatched. CDR3 in DNA: TGTGCCAGTAGTCTCGGGACAGGGGCGGACGAGCAGTACTTC. This codes for CASSLGTGADEQYF.

V and J are TRBV19 and TRBJ2-2; 11 nucleotides align to TRBD2. The CDR3 extends over 16 amino acids. Germline CDR1 LNHDA, CDR2 SQIVND (reference sequence). V gave up 5 bases and J gave up 5 bases; unmatched junction bases: 7. The CDR3 sequence is CASSDVAGGPTGELFF. CDR3 nucleotides: TGTGCCAGTAGTGACGTAGCGGGAGGGCCAACCGGGGAGCTGTTTTTT.

The rearrangement links TRBV18 to TRBJ1-3; a weak D match, TRBD1 (6 bases). The V gene lost 6 bases and the J gene lost 4 bases, with 16 bases spanning the gap. This CDR3 is built from 15 residues. CDR1 and CDR2 (germline): KGHSH, LQKENI. The CDR3 bases are TGTGCCAGCTCCCTACAGGGCTCCTCCGGAAACACCATATATTTT. Translating gives CASSLQGSSGNTIYF.

This clone showed up just a few times. V usage is TRBV29-1 and J usage is TRBJ1-2; 8 bases align to TRBD1. This CDR3 region has 11 residues. Germline V gives CDR1 SQVTM, CDR2 ANQGSEA. V shed 7 bases, J shed 4 bases, and the junction held 2 bases outside the gene matches. Written as DNA, the CDR3 is TGCAGCGCTGGGACAGGCTATGGCTACACCTTC. Its translation is CSAGTGYGYTF.

The table lists this clone with a count of one. This CDR3 is CAWSSGQGVYGYTF. The CDR3 bases are TGTGCCTGGAGCTCGGGACAGGGCGTCTATGGCTACACCTTC. The rearrangement uses TRBV30 and TRBJ1-2, with 9 bases fitting TRBD1. Trimming cost V 3 bases and J 4 bases; bases outside gene matches: 6. This CDR3 has 14 residues. Germline values: CDR1 GTSNPN, CDR2 SVGIG (reference sequence).